This passage covers 21 T cell receptor beta chains from one sample sequenced in a study of T-cell memory formation after mild COVID-19. TCRdb analysed the 5' RACE reads with MiXCR anew, one entry per CDR3 protein. The table records 200,000 to 300,000 distinct CDR3 sequences, 8% to 9.5% of them present only once. The sequencing input was PBMCs or a T cell subset sorted from them (not recorded which). These receptors all come from a man younger than 30 who had mild COVID-19 (a few samples of this study predate the infection). Cell type and time point are not known.

This sequence joins TRBV12-5 and TRBJ1-2; perhaps TRBD1 as D (6 bases). The CDR3 runs to 12 residues. Trimming stripped 6 bases from V and 14 bases from J, with 19 bases between. Per germline, CDR1 LGHNT and CDR2 FRNRAP. This CDR3 reads CASGSGESGQTF. In nucleotides, the CDR3 is TGTGCTAGTGGGAGTGGGGAATCGGGACAAACCTTC.

This clonotype was counted a few times. V gene TRBV12-3 or TRBV12-4 combines with J gene TRBJ2-5; 10 nucleotides agree with TRBD1. With 6 bases clipped from V and 5 bases from J, the junction kept 6 bases outside the gene matches. There are 14 residues in the CDR3. The CDR3 region is CASRATGGTETQYF. DNA for the CDR3: TGTGCCAGCAGAGCGACAGGGGGCACGGAGACCCAGTACTTC.

The CDR3, as DNA: TGCAGTGCTAGAACTAGCGGGGGGGTAAACACCGGGGAGCTGTTTTTT. Translated, it gives CSARTSGGVNTGELFF. The V and J genes are TRBV20-1 and TRBJ2-2; 13 positions match TRBD2. Unmatched junction bases numbered 2, after V lost 2 bases and J lost 2 bases. The CDR3 covers 16 residues. CDR1 is DFQATT, CDR2 SNEGSKA, per germline (reference sequence).

As for this clonotype: The germline gene is not matched at one end of the junction; a read error may be the cause. V is TRBV12-3 or TRBV12-4 and J is TRBJ2-3, with no clear D. The CDR3 extends over 12 amino acids. The CDR3 spells CSSSWVLNTQYF. CDR3 nucleotide sequence: TGTTCCAGCAGTTGGGTCCTCAACACGCAGTATTTT.

This clonotype appeared a few times. The rearrangement uses TRBV20-1 and TRBJ1-5; tentatively, D is TRBD1 (5 bases). The V end lost 6 bases, the J end lost 4 bases, and 16 bases lay between the germline ends. This CDR3 is 14 amino acids long. Germline-derived CDR1 and CDR2 are DFQATT and SNEGSKA (reference sequence). The CDR3 DNA reads as TGCAGTGCCCGGGACCGCACGGGGAATCAGCCCCAGCATTTT. Its translation is CSARDRTGNQPQHF.

This clonotype was seen ten or more times. The chain carries TRBV20-1 and TRBJ2-2; D unclear. The germline gives CDR1 DFQATT, CDR2 SNEGSKA (reference sequence). Trimming shortened V by 5 bases and J by 0 bases, and 4 bases separated the two germline ends. The CDR3 consists of 12 residues. The CDR3 DNA reads as TGCAGTGCTCTGACGAACACCGGGGAGCTGTTTTTT. Protein: CSALTNTGELFF.

The V and J genes are TRBV12-3 or TRBV12-4 and TRBJ1-6; TRBD1 might be the D (6 bases). Trimming removed 7 bases from V and 10 bases from J, with 11 bases in between. The CDR3 covers 12 residues. The CDR3 nucleotides read TGTGCCAGCAAAGGGGGTGGGTCACCCCTCCACTTT. It specifies CASKGGGSPLHF.

This chain uses TRBV6-2 or TRBV6-3 with TRBJ2-7, with D possibly matching TRBD1 (5 bases). The CDR3 extends over 16 amino acids. Deletions cut 2 bases from V and 5 bases from J, with 19 bases between. Germline V lookup: CDR1 MNHEY, CDR2 SVGEGT. The CDR3 here is CASSYPKGQGTDEQYF. Written as DNA, the CDR3 is TGTGCCAGCAGTTACCCAAAGGGGCAGGGAACCGACGAGCAGTACTTC.

This clonotype was counted between two and nine times. The V and J genes are TRBV10-3 and TRBJ1-2; D is ambiguous. Per germline, CDR1 ENHRY and CDR2 SYGVKD. This CDR3 spans 12 amino acids. V gave up 3 bases and J gave up 8 bases, with 10 bases separating them. The CDR3 DNA reads as TGTGCCATCAGTGACTCTTACCAGGGCTACACCTTC. It specifies CAISDSYQGYTF.

The chain couples TRBV25-1 to TRBJ1-4; no definite D call. This CDR3 spans 14 amino acids. The germline gives CDR1 MGHDK, CDR2 SYGVNS. The V end lost 2 bases, the J end lost 5 bases, and 9 bases lay between the germline ends. CDR3 DNA sequence: TGTGCCAGCAGTGAACTCCTGGGAAATGAAAAACTGTTTTTT. Its translation is CASSELLGNEKLFF.

This clonotype has a handful of counts. The V call is TRBV11-2, the J call TRBJ2-1, with 8 bases fitting TRBD2. Losses at the gene ends were 6 bases for V and 8 bases for J; bases not matched to a gene: 3. CDR1 SGHAT and CDR2 FQNNGV come from the germline V gene. This CDR3 is 12 amino acids long. CDR3 region: CASRSGGDEQFF. The CDR3 coding sequence is TGTGCCAGCAGATCCGGGGGGGATGAGCAGTTCTTC.

V and J are TRBV7-2 and TRBJ2-6; a weak D match, TRBD1 (6 bases). Trimming took off 5 bases at V and 4 bases at J, with 18 bases between the two ends. This CDR3 spans 17 amino acids. Germline loops: CDR1 SGHTA, CDR2 FQGNSA. Here the CDR3 DNA reads TGTGCCAGCAGCCCCGACAGGAACCCCGCAGGGGCCAACGTCCTGACTTTC. It specifies CASSPDRNPAGANVLTF.

The chain is built from TRBV20-1 and TRBJ1-2; D remains unclear. V was shortened by 3 bases and J by 5 bases, with 13 bases between the two germline ends. The CDR3 covers 13 residues. Per the germline V gene, CDR1 is DFQATT and CDR2 is SNEGSKA (reference sequence). The CDR3 loop is CSASTGVEYGYTF. The DNA for the CDR3 is TGCAGTGCTAGTACTGGGGTGGAATATGGCTACACCTTC.

V is TRBV7-9 and J is TRBJ2-7; TRBD1 matches at 9 bases. This CDR3 has 17 residues. The ends lost 4 bases at V and 2 bases at J; junction bases unmatched: 12. Germline V gene data show CDR1 as SEHNR and CDR2 as FQNEAQ (reference sequence). The CDR3 sequence is CASSSKGTGLGTYEQYF. CDR3 DNA: TGTGCCAGCAGCTCAAAAGGGACAGGGTTAGGGACCTACGAGCAGTACTTC.

The rearrangement links TRBV4-3 to TRBJ2-6; D remains ambiguous. Germline V lookup: CDR1 LGHNA, CDR2 YSLEER. Trimming left V 4 bases short and J 0 bases short, with 7 bases between. The CDR3 runs to 15 residues. CDR3 nucleotides: TGCGCCAGCAGCCGTGGACCCTCTGGGGCCAACGTCCTGACTTTC. Protein sequence: CASSRGPSGANVLTF.

The chain carries TRBV5-6 and TRBJ2-3; TRBD1 is a possible D gene (6 bases). Germline CDR1 reads SGHDT; CDR2 reads YYEEEE. The CDR3 has 16 amino acids. V was clipped by 3 bases and J by 2 bases, with 16 bases between them. DNA of the CDR3: TGTGCCAGCAGCTCCCGACAGGTCCCCTACACAGATACGCAGTATTTT. This sequence encodes CASSSRQVPYTDTQYF.

The V call is TRBV27, the J call TRBJ1-1, with D perhaps matching TRBD1 (5 bases). Germline assignment: CDR1 MNHEY and CDR2 SMNVEV (reference sequence). Trimming removed 3 bases from V and 0 bases from J, with 14 bases in between. The CDR3 has 16 amino acids. The CDR3 loop reads CASSFWPGSMNTEAFF. The DNA for the CDR3 is TGTGCCAGCAGTTTCTGGCCAGGGTCCATGAACACTGAAGCTTTCTTT.

This clonotype has just a few counts. The chain uses TRBV21-1 and TRBJ2-2. TRBV21-1 counts as a pseudogene. The CDR3 has 16 residues. The CDR3 is CASRELERGNTGELFF. CDR3 nucleotides: TGTGCCAGCAGGGAATTAGAGAGAGGGAACACCGGGGAGCTGTTTTTT.

This clonotype has more than one count but fewer than ten. V and J are TRBV6-2 or TRBV6-3 and TRBJ2-1; D possibly corresponds to TRBD1 (5 bases). The CDR3 spans 15 residues. CDR1 and CDR2 from the germline V gene are MNHEY and SVGEGT. Between the trimmed V and J ends, which lost 2 bases and 4 bases, there was a span of 12 bases. As DNA, the CDR3 is TGTGCCAGCAGTTACGGGTTAGCAGGGTACAATGAGCAGTTCTTC. Translated: CASSYGLAGYNEQFF.

This clonotype was observed a handful of times. The chain couples TRBV12-3 or TRBV12-4 to TRBJ2-5, with 10 positions matching TRBD2. V dropped 7 bases and J dropped 4; count of bases not matched to a gene: 3. This CDR3 is 13 amino acids long. As DNA, the CDR3 is TGTGCCAGCACTAGCGGGGGAGGAGAGACCCAGTACTTC. It translates to CASTSGGGETQYF.

The CDR3 spells CASSYYTEAFF. As DNA, the CDR3 is TGTGCCAGCAGTTACTACACTGAAGCTTTCTTT. The rearrangement uses TRBV6-5 and TRBJ1-1; D is uncertain. The CDR3 length is 11 residues. Trimming stripped 1 base from V and 3 bases from J, with 0 bases between. Germline-derived CDR1 and CDR2 are MNHEY and SVGAGI.